Described below is a single T cell receptor beta chain sequence and its context. In its sample, this clonotype was seen a few times. It lacks a known antigen. No clone much larger than this one lies a single base away; base qualities are absent. Including cysteine and phenylalanine, the CDR3 has 15 amino acids. The entry retains the CDR3 DNA only, 45 bases that are in frame from base 1. CDR1 and CDR2 were assigned from the germline V gene as MNHEY and SVGAGI. Compared with germline, V lacks 0 bases and J lacks 7 bases; bases without a gene match: 6. The data originate from a study of CD8+CD57+ T cells in acquired aplastic anemia (dated by TCRdb to about 2018). With regard to the full study: Extracted DNA from sorted CD4+ and CD8+ cells averaged around 3.3 ug, ranging from about 0.2 to 30 ug. CD8+CD57+ expansion was defined as a frequency above the mean frequency observed in healthy subjects. Here is what the overall study found, with its caveats: Patients and healthy controls showed no significant difference in CD8+ Simpson's diversity (P=0.060). Some 30 CD8+ CDR3 sequences were shared between patients and controls but appeared highly expressed in patients and within their immunodominant clones.

TCR beta VDJ combination and CDR3 sequence profiling used genomic DNA as the template. An Illumina HiSeq 2000 was used for TCR repertoire sequencing. The authors' analysis ran thus. Repertoire assessment relied on Simpson's diversity index, CDR3 size and DJ length profiles, and TRBV/TRBJ rearrangement plots. Whichever DNA sequence was most abundant in the deep sequencing data was defined as the immunodominant clone. CDR3 amino acid sequences were checked for sharing across subjects and were also compared against the VDJdb database and published repertoires. TCRdb trimmed the raw reads at Q25, called clones with MiXCR and kept productive beta chains. Merged by CDR3 protein, the rows form single entries marked with the most common genes and DNA. These V and J calls rely on TCRdb rather than the paper's analysis. The sample includes about 190,000 distinct CDR3 sequences, with around 47% observed a single time. Clones ranked in the top ten supply 8% to 10% of the sample.

The patients picked for sequencing were ones in whom flow cytometry had shown an expansion of CD8+CD57+ cells. Every patient had a diagnosis of severe acquired aplastic anemia based on International Study of Aplastic Anemia and Agranulocytosis and Camitta criteria. No therapy had been received by the patients at the time of blood sampling. TCR repertoires of sorted CD4+ and CD8+ blood T cells from severe aplastic anemia patients and healthy subjects were deep-sequenced in the study. Patients were enrolled under clinicaltrials.gov protocols 00001620, 01623167, 00001397, 00071045, 00081523 and 00961064 in the USA. Ficoll-Paque density gradient centrifugation was used to isolate peripheral blood mononuclear cells. Before DNA extraction, CD4+ and CD8+ T cells were sorted by FACS or by magnetic beads.

The sample comprised sorted CD4+, CD8+, or CD8+CD57+ T cells (not recorded which) from PBMCs. The chain was built from TRBV6-5 and TRBJ2-3, and 8 bases in between align with TRBD2. The TCR was taken from a human donor with aplastic anemia. The CDR3 region reads CASSYSPGGSNTQYF. The bases read TGTGCCAGCAGTTACTCGCCGGGAGGGTCAAATACGCAGTATTTT.